The 32 T cell receptor beta chains in this list originate from one sample, sequenced in a study of blood T cell repertoires in COVID-19. Sequencing used immunoSEQ multiplex PCR; TCRdb keeps in-frame clones, though not all of them. The sample holds approximately 300,000 clones, 86% seen once. Sequenced sample: peripheral blood. Receptors originate from a woman aged 45-65 years with acute or convalescent COVID-19.

This chain connects TRBV27 to TRBJ2-7, with TRBD2 identical over 11 bases. Germline CDR1 MNHEY, CDR2 SMNVEV (reference sequence). V was pared by 0 bases and J by 2 bases, with 6 bases of the junction left unmatched. This CDR3 is 17 amino acids long. The CDR3 is CASSLSGLAVYAYEQYF. CDR3 DNA: TGTGCCAGCAGTTTATCGGGACTAGCGGTTTATGCCTACGAGCAGTACTTC.

A word on this clone: Other DNA variants within this sample encode the same CDR3. The genes are TRBV9 and TRBJ2-3, with 11 nucleotides matching TRBD2. Germline V gene lookup returns CDR1 SGDLS and CDR2 YYNGEE. V was pared by 2 bases and J by 3 bases, with 5 bases of the junction left unmatched. The CDR3 consists of 16 residues. CDR3 DNA: TGTGCCAGCAGCGTCGCCCTAGCGGGAGGTACAGATACGCAGTATTTT. Translating gives CASSVALAGGTDTQYF.

The rearrangement uses TRBV7-2 and TRBJ2-3; 9 bases match TRBD2. Looked up from germline, CDR1 is SGHTA and CDR2 is FQGNSA. The V segment lost 2 bases and the J segment 7 bases; nucleotides outside the gene matches: 10. This CDR3 region has 16 residues. Written as DNA, the CDR3 is TGTGCCAGCAGCTTACGCGGCGGGAGGGCGGCTAATACGCAGTATTTT. It specifies CASSLRGGRAANTQYF. Using reference TRBV7-2 and TRBJ2-3 for the parts outside the CDR3, the full variable domain is GAGVSQSPSNKVTEKGKDVELRCDPISGHTALYWYRQSLGQGLEFLIYFQGNSAPDKSGLPSDRFSAERTGGSVSTLTIQRTQQEDSAVYLCASSLRGGRAANTQYFGPGTRLTVL.

The genes are TRBV29-1 and TRBJ1-4, with 7 bases matching TRBD1. Unmatched junction bases numbered 13, after V lost 4 bases and J lost 2 bases. Germline-derived CDR1 and CDR2 are SQVTM and ANQGSEA. The CDR3 is 17 residues long. This chain's CDR3 is CSVVLLIPGQTNEKLFF. In DNA form, the CDR3 reads TGCAGCGTTGTTTTACTCATTCCGGGACAGACTAATGAAAAACTGTTTTTT.

The CDR3 DNA is TGTGCCAGCAGTTTGTATAGCGTAGATACGCAGTATTTT. Its translation: CASSLYSVDTQYF. The genes are TRBV28 and TRBJ2-3; TRBD2 might be the D (5 bases). Germline V CDR1 and CDR2: MDHEN, SYDVKM. This CDR3 is 13 amino acids long. V lost 3 bases, J lost 5 bases, and 9 bases lay in between. Using reference TRBV28 and TRBJ2-3 for the parts outside the CDR3, the full variable domain is DVKVTQSSRYLVKRTGEKVFLECVQDMDHENMFWYRQDPGLGLRLIYFSYDVKMKEKGDIPEGYSVSREKKERFSLILESASTNQTSMYLCASSLYSVDTQYFGPGTRLTVL.

This clone was detected a few times. This sequence joins TRBV4-1 and TRBJ2-3; 8 bases line up with TRBD2. Per germline, CDR1 MGHRA and CDR2 YSYEKL. The junction had 7 bases not matched to a gene; V was cut back by 0 bases and J by 5 bases. This CDR3 comprises 16 residues. This CDR3 is CASSQDDGRVRDTQYF. The CDR3 DNA follows: TGCGCCAGCAGCCAAGACGACGGGAGGGTTAGAGATACGCAGTATTTT.

The chain uses TRBV19 and TRBJ1-5; 7 nucleotides line up with TRBD1. The germline V gene has CDR1 LNHDA and CDR2 SQIVND (reference sequence). CDR3 length: 16 amino acids. V was pared by 6 bases and J by 5 bases, with 13 bases of the junction left unmatched. The CDR3 DNA sequence: TGTGCCAGTAGAGGTCCTGGGACAGCCGACGATCAGCCCCAGCATTTT. Its protein is CASRGPGTADDQPQHF.

The V and J genes are TRBV12-3 or TRBV12-4 and TRBJ1-5; TRBD1 matches 7 bases. V lost 6 bases, J lost 4 bases, and 3 bases stayed unmatched. The CDR3 is made up of 13 amino acids. DNA for the CDR3: TGTGCCAGCAGCCCGACAGGGAATCAGCCCCAGCATTTT. This gives the protein CASSPTGNQPQHF.

The chain has TRBV7-9 and TRBJ2-7, with 12 positions matching TRBD2. With 5 bases clipped from V and 0 bases from J, the junction kept 8 bases outside the gene matches. The CDR3 length is 17 residues. Germline V lookup: CDR1 SEHNR, CDR2 FQNEAQ (reference sequence). The chain's CDR3 is CASSQRRTSGNSYEQYF. Here the CDR3 DNA reads TGTGCCAGCAGCCAAAGACGGACTAGCGGGAACTCCTACGAGCAGTACTTC.

The chain is built from TRBV30 and TRBJ2-5, with 11 bases matching TRBD2. Germline CDR1 reads GTSNPN; CDR2 reads SVGIG (reference sequence). Trimming removed 0 bases from V and 9 bases from J; junction bases left unmatched: 9. CDR3 size: 15 residues. In DNA, the CDR3 is TGTGCCTGGAGTGTCGGGACTAGCGGTTTTAGGGCCCAGTACTTC. Its protein product is CAWSVGTSGFRAQYF. Complete variable domain (other parts from reference TRBV30 and TRBJ2-5): SQTIHQWPATLVQPVGSPLSLECTVEGTSNPNLYWYRQAAGRGLQLLFYSVGIGQISSEVPQNLSASRPQDRQFILSSKKLLLSDSGFYLCAWSVGTSGFRAQYFGPGTRLLVL.

The rearrangement uses TRBV6-5 and TRBJ2-7, with 9 positions matching TRBD1. The CDR3 sequence is 15 residues long. From germline, CDR1 is MNHEY and CDR2 SVGAGI. Trimming at V came to 7 bases and at J to 1 base, leaving 8 bases not matched to a gene. Written as DNA, the CDR3 is TGTGCCAGCACCGATGACAGGGGGATTTCCTACGAGCAGTACTTC. Its translation: CASTDDRGISYEQYF.

The CDR3 nucleotides are TGTGCCAGCAGGGGCAGGGGGAGCGAAAAACTGTTTTTT. It is translated as CASRGRGSEKLFF. The chain carries TRBV5-4 and TRBJ1-4, with TRBD1 identical over 7 bases. The trim removed 5 bases at V and 8 bases at J, leaving 6 bases unmatched. In germline, CDR1 is SGHNT, CDR2 YYREEE (reference sequence). The length of the CDR3 is 13 residues.

In its sample, this clone was seen once. J is TRBJ1-5 and V is TRBV6-6, with 8 nucleotides matching TRBD1. The CDR3 totals 15 residues. V lost 1 base and J lost 3; bases outside the gene matches: 2. Germline-derived CDR1 and CDR2 are MNHNY and SVGAGI (reference sequence). CDR3 in amino acids: CASSYLDRANQPQHF. CDR3 nucleotides: TGTGCCAGCAGTTACTTGGACAGGGCCAATCAGCCCCAGCATTTT.

This sequence joins TRBV30 and TRBJ1-3; D possibly corresponds to TRBD1 (5 bases). The V gene's germline CDR1 is GTSNPN and CDR2 SVGIG (reference sequence). V lost 1 base and J 0 bases, leaving 13 bases between the germline ends. The CDR3 length is 16 residues. The CDR3 bases are TGTGCCTGGAGTGAGGCAGGGCTATACTCTGGAAACACCATATATTTT. It yields the protein CAWSEAGLYSGNTIYF.

This chain connects TRBV18 to TRBJ2-1; 10 bases match TRBD1. This CDR3 comprises 12 residues. Germline trimming cut 0 bases from V and 15 bases from J; bases unmatched to any gene: 2. CDR1 and CDR2 (germline): KGHSH, LQKENI. The CDR3 nucleotides are TGTGCCAGCTCACCACCCGGACAGGGGGGGTTCTTC. Protein: CASSPPGQGGFF.

The chain couples TRBV5-1 to TRBJ2-7; 10 nucleotides line up with TRBD2. Germline CDR1 is SGHRS and CDR2 is YFSETQ. CDR3 length equals 16 residues. Germline trimming cut 4 bases from V and 2 bases from J; bases unmatched to any gene: 9. The CDR3 nucleotides are TGCGCCAGCAGCCTTAGGGCTAGCGGGAGCCCCTACGAGCAGTACTTC. This translates into CASSLRASGSPYEQYF.

This clone came up a few times. The chain couples TRBV7-9 to TRBJ2-2; D gene unclear. The germline V gene has CDR1 SEHNR and CDR2 FQNEAQ (reference sequence). This CDR3 region has 14 residues. The V end lost 2 bases, the J end lost 3 bases, and 7 bases lay between the germline ends. CDR3 protein: CASSLITDTGELFF. The CDR3 DNA sequence: TGTGCCAGCAGCTTAATAACGGACACCGGGGAGCTGTTTTTT.

The chain joins TRBV10-3 to TRBJ1-3; 8 bases are a match to TRBD1. The CDR3 loop spans 16 amino acids. Trimming at V came to 11 bases and at J to 2 bases, leaving 14 bases not matched to a gene. The germline V gene has CDR1 ENHRY and CDR2 SYGVKD. CDR3 sequence reads: CAVGQGQSGAGNTIYF. The CDR3 coding sequence is TGTGCCGTCGGACAGGGCCAATCGGGGGCTGGAAACACCATATATTTT.

This clone was counted only a few times. This chain connects TRBV18 to TRBJ2-6, with 8 bases fitting TRBD2. CDR3 length: 20 residues. J was trimmed by 0 bases and V by 1 base; bases with no gene match: 11. Germline assignment: CDR1 KGHSH and CDR2 LQKENI. The CDR3 nucleotides read TGTGCCAGCTCACCACGTAACCCGGGAGGGCCTTCCTCTGGGGCCAACGTCCTGACTTTC. Protein sequence: CASSPRNPGGPSSGANVLTF.

The chain joins TRBV11-2 to TRBJ2-7; D unclear. The germline V gene encodes CDR1 SGHAT and CDR2 FQNNGV. Trimming stripped 4 bases from V and 6 bases from J, with 19 bases between. This CDR3 region has 15 residues. CDR3: CASSSGPLQWAEQYF. The CDR3 DNA reads TGTGCCAGCAGCTCAGGCCCACTCCAGTGGGCCGAGCAGTACTTC.

The J gene is TRBJ1-6, the V gene TRBV3-1 (or the pseudogene TRBV3-2); weak D call: TRBD1 (6 bases). The CDR3 contains 15 residues. Germline CDR1 LGHDT, CDR2 YNNKEL (reference sequence). Trimming left V 7 bases short and J 10 bases short, with 20 bases between. The CDR3 DNA reads TGTGCCAGCAACTTCAGGGGAGGGGGAGGCTCACCCCTCCACTTT. Its translation is CASNFRGGGGSPLHF.

DNA for the CDR3: TGTGCCACCAGTGACATGAGCGGGAGTCCCAGGAATGAGCAGTTCTTC. It yields the protein CATSDMSGSPRNEQFF. This chain joins TRBV24-1 and TRBJ2-1; 8 bases match TRBD2. The germline V gene has CDR1 KGHDR and CDR2 SFDVKD. V lost 4 bases to trimming and J lost 7 bases; unmatched junction nucleotides: 11. The CDR3 runs 16 residues.

This sequence joins TRBV7-9 and TRBJ2-5; 7 bases fit TRBD1. V lost 4 bases, J lost 3 bases, and 8 bases stayed unmatched. CDR1 is SEHNR, CDR2 FQNEAQ, per germline (reference sequence). The CDR3 contains 15 residues. CDR3: CASSWDRIRKETQYF. The CDR3 nucleotides read TGTGCCAGCAGCTGGGACAGAATCAGGAAAGAGACCCAGTACTTC. The full variable domain, with the rest looked up from reference TRBV7-9 and TRBJ2-5, is DTGVSQNPRHKITKRGQNVTFRCDPISEHNRLYWYRQTLGQGPEFLTYFQNEAQLEKSRLLSDRFSAERPKGSFSTLEIQRTEQGDSAMYLCASSWDRIRKETQYFGPGTRLLVL.

J is TRBJ2-7 and V is TRBV28, with 9 bases matching TRBD2. CDR3 length equals 16 residues. In germline, CDR1 is MDHEN, CDR2 SYDVKM. J lost 3 bases, V lost 3 bases, and 9 bases had no gene match. The CDR3, as DNA: TGTGCCAGCAGTTTTGAGTGGACTAGCGAAGTCTACGAGCAGTACTTC. The encoded protein is CASSFEWTSEVYEQYF.

The chain links TRBV19 to TRBJ2-3; D not resolved. Germline V gene lookup returns CDR1 LNHDA and CDR2 SQIVND (reference sequence). This CDR3 is built from 16 residues. V dropped 1 base and J dropped 2 bases, with 13 bases sitting between them. In DNA, the CDR3 is TGTGCCAGTAGTATAGTGTACCTGGCCCCCACAGATACGCAGTATTTT. This sequence encodes CASSIVYLAPTDTQYF.

The genes are TRBV9 and TRBJ2-3; D is uncertain. The CDR3 runs 13 residues. V was shortened by 2 bases and J by 5 bases, with 9 bases between the two germline ends. Per the germline V gene, CDR1 is SGDLS and CDR2 is YYNGEE. CDR3 residues: CASSVAGKDTQYF. The CDR3 DNA reads as TGTGCCAGCAGCGTGGCAGGAAAAGATACGCAGTATTTT. The full variable domain, with the rest looked up from reference TRBV9 and TRBJ2-3, is DSGVTQTPKHLITATGQRVTLRCSPRSGDLSVYWYQQSLDQGLQFLIQYYNGEERAKGNILERFSAQQFPDLHSELNLSSLELGDSALYFCASSVAGKDTQYFGPGTRLTVL.

V usage is TRBV5-1 and J usage is TRBJ2-1; D perhaps matches TRBD1 (6 bases). CDR1 is SGHRS, CDR2 YFSETQ, per germline. Between the trimmed V and J ends, which lost 4 bases and 7 bases, there was a span of 15 bases. The CDR3 consists of 14 residues. In nucleotides, the CDR3 is TGCGCCAGCAGCATAGGGACACTAGGTAATGAGCAGTTCTTC. This gives the protein CASSIGTLGNEQFF.

This sequence joins TRBV18 and TRBJ2-7; 10 nucleotides align to TRBD1. Per the germline V gene, CDR1 is KGHSH and CDR2 is LQKENI. Trimming cost V 5 bases and J 5 bases; bases outside gene matches: 9. This CDR3 region has 15 residues. The CDR3 bases are TGTGCCAGCTCAACCCGGGACAGGGGCCGCGACGAGCAGTACTTC. This codes for CASSTRDRGRDEQYF.

The chain uses TRBV5-1 and TRBJ1-2; tentative D call: TRBD1 (5 bases). The CDR3 extends over 13 amino acids. The V gene's germline CDR1 is SGHRS and CDR2 YFSETQ. V shed 4 bases and J shed 7 bases, with 14 bases lying between them. The CDR3: CASSEDRRPGYTF. The CDR3 DNA follows: TGCGCCAGCAGCGAAGACAGAAGGCCTGGCTACACCTTC. The full variable domain, with the rest looked up from reference TRBV5-1 and TRBJ1-2, is KAGVTQTPRYLIKTRGQQVTLSCSPISGHRSVSWYQQTPGQGLQFLFEYFSETQRNKGNFPGRFSGRQFSNSRSEMNVSTLELGDSALYLCASSEDRRPGYTFGSGTRLTVV.

As for this clone: Distinct nucleotide sequences in the sample also encode this CDR3. V gene TRBV19 combines with J gene TRBJ2-7, with D possibly being TRBD2 (5 bases). The CDR3 length is 12 residues. Germline loops: CDR1 LNHDA, CDR2 SQIVND (reference sequence). V was clipped by 3 bases and J by 4 bases, with 7 bases between them. The CDR3 region is CASSIRGYEQYF. In DNA, the CDR3 is TGTGCCAGTAGTATTCGGGGATACGAGCAGTACTTC. The variable domain in full, with the rest retrieved from reference TRBV19 and TRBJ2-7, is DGGITQSPKYLFRKEGQNVTLSCEQNLNHDAMYWYRQDPGQGLRLIYYSQIVNDFQKGDIAEGYSVSREKKESFPLTVTSAQKNPTAFYLCASSIRGYEQYFGPGTRLTVT.

This chain connects TRBV27 to TRBJ2-3; 15 bases fit TRBD2. Trimming at V came to 6 bases and at J to 0 bases, leaving 1 base not matched to a gene. This CDR3 contains 16 residues. The germline CDR1 and CDR2 sequences are MNHEY and SMNVEV (reference sequence). CDR3 in DNA: TGTGCCAGCAGGGGACTAGCGGGAGGTAGCACAGATACGCAGTATTTT. Encoded protein: CASRGLAGGSTDTQYF.

A word on this clone: Compared with germline, one end of the junction differs, possibly owing to a read error. This sequence joins TRBV15 and TRBJ2-7; perhaps TRBD2 as D (5 bases). CDR1 is LNHNV, CDR2 YYDKDF, per germline (reference sequence). CDR3 size: 12 residues. CDR3 amino acids: CATSRVSEASSF. DNA for the CDR3: TGTGCCACCAGCAGAGTGAGTGAGGCTAGCTCCTTC.